The 14 T cell receptor beta chains given below trace back to one sample, sequenced in a study of spatial heterogeneity in lung cancer. Time point reported: sample taken at primary tumor resection. Tumor, nontumor lung or frozen PBMC supplied whole RNA, sequenced without sorting. TCRdb ran MiXCR on the 5' RACE reads and lists one entry per CDR3 protein. The sample contains 10,000 to 11,000 distinct CDR3 sequences, around 22% of which appear only once. Sequencing was performed on PBMCs, taken at surgery. These TCRs come from a female donor with early-stage non-small cell lung cancer.

Comments on this clonotype: Given a much more abundant clone one base away, this may be a read error. Because it lacks the conserved phenylalanine or tryptophan at the end, this CDR3 is likely a read error. This chain links TRBV18 with TRBJ2-7; 9 bases are shared with TRBD2. The CDR3 sequence is 12 residues long. The junction had 0 bases not matched to a gene; V was cut back by 3 bases and J by 6 bases. Germline assignment: CDR1 KGHSH and CDR2 LQKENI. DNA for the CDR3: TGTGCCAGCTCACCGCGGGGGGGCGAGCAGTACATC. Its protein is CASSPRGGEQYI.

The gene calls are TRBV18 and TRBJ1-2, with TRBD1 identical over 8 bases. The CDR3 is 14 residues long. With 4 bases clipped from V and 7 bases from J, the junction kept 8 bases outside the gene matches. Germline lookup yields CDR1 KGHSH and CDR2 LQKENI. The CDR3 nucleotides read TGTGCCAGCTCACTGGGGACAGGCGACTTTGGCTACACCTTC. Residues: CASSLGTGDFGYTF.

The rearrangement links TRBV20-1 to TRBJ2-5; 12 bases agree with TRBD2. The CDR3 is made up of 15 amino acids. V lost 2 bases, J lost 4 bases, and 5 bases stayed unmatched. Per germline, CDR1 DFQATT and CDR2 SNEGSKA (reference sequence). The CDR3 DNA sequence: TGCAGTGCTAGAAGACTAGCGGGAGAGGGAGAGACCCAGTACTTC. This encodes CSARRLAGEGETQYF.

This clonotype was seen only a few times. The rearrangement links TRBV12-5 to TRBJ2-1; tentatively, D is TRBD1 or TRBD2 (5 bases each). There are 16 residues in the CDR3. Germline-derived CDR1 and CDR2 are LGHNT and FRNRAP. V was pared by 4 bases and J by 2 bases, with 15 bases between. DNA for the CDR3: TGTGCTAGTGGTTCATCGAGGGACGGGCCCTACAATGAGCAGTTCTTC. Translated: CASGSSRDGPYNEQFF.

The chain recombines TRBV7-8 with TRBJ2-7, with D perhaps matching TRBD2 (5 bases). The germline gives CDR1 SGHVS, CDR2 FQNEAQ. The V and J ends lost 3 bases and 8 bases respectively, with 17 bases between them. This CDR3 contains 14 residues. The CDR3 region has the DNA TGTGCCAGCAGCTTGGAGGAAGTCATCGGAAAGCAGTACTTC. Translated: CASSLEEVIGKQYF.

By share, this clonotype ranks as medium-sized (0.01 to 0.1%). This sequence joins TRBV5-1 and TRBJ2-7; possibly TRBD2 for D (6 bases). The CDR3 has 13 residues. V shed 4 bases and J shed 3 bases, with 11 bases lying between them. CDR1 and CDR2 (germline): SGHRS, YFSETQ. The CDR3 DNA reads TGCGCCAGCAGCACCGGAGGGCGCTACGAGCAGTACTTC. It encodes CASSTGGRYEQYF. Complete variable domain (other parts from reference TRBV5-1 and TRBJ2-7): KAGVTQTPRYLIKTRGQQVTLSCSPISGHRSVSWYQQTPGQGLQFLFEYFSETQRNKGNFPGRFSGRQFSNSRSEMNVSTLELGDSALYLCASSTGGRYEQYFGPGTRLTVT.

This chain connects TRBV5-1 to TRBJ2-7; D ambiguous. The CDR3 has 13 residues. Trimming cost V 2 bases and J 0 bases, with 6 bases left between them. The germline gives CDR1 SGHRS, CDR2 YFSETQ. The CDR3 sequence: CASSLTSSYEQYF. As DNA, the CDR3 is TGCGCCAGCAGCTTAACGAGCTCCTACGAGCAGTACTTC. The variable domain in full, completed from reference TRBV5-1 and TRBJ2-7, reads KAGVTQTPRYLIKTRGQQVTLSCSPISGHRSVSWYQQTPGQGLQFLFEYFSETQRNKGNFPGRFSGRQFSNSRSEMNVSTLELGDSALYLCASSLTSSYEQYFGPGTRLTVT.

V gene TRBV6-2 or TRBV6-3 combines with J gene TRBJ1-3; D is ambiguous. CDR3 length: 14 amino acids. V lost 0 bases, J lost 3 bases, and 6 bases lay in between. Germline CDR1 MNHEY, CDR2 SVGEGT. This CDR3 reads CASSYSGDGNTIYF. For the CDR3, the DNA is TGTGCCAGCAGTTACTCAGGCGATGGAAACACCATATATTTT.

This clonotype has just a few counts. This sequence joins TRBV18 and TRBJ2-3; tentative D call: TRBD1 (5 bases). There are 13 residues in the CDR3. Looked up from germline, CDR1 is KGHSH and CDR2 is LQKENI. The V gene lost 3 bases and the J gene lost 5 bases, with 9 bases spanning the gap. The chain's CDR3 is CASSPTVKDTQYF. CDR3 DNA sequence: TGTGCCAGCTCACCGACAGTAAAAGATACGCAGTATTTT.

V gene TRBV7-2 combines with J gene TRBJ2-7, with D tentatively TRBD1 or TRBD2 (5 bases each). This CDR3 has 15 residues. Germline CDR1 reads SGHTA; CDR2 reads FQGNSA. The V end lost 2 bases, the J end lost 4 bases, and 15 bases lay between the germline ends. The CDR3 is CASSLSGGRGYEQYF. CDR3 nucleotide sequence: TGTGCCAGCAGCTTAAGTGGGGGAAGAGGTTACGAGCAGTACTTC. Complete variable domain (other parts from reference TRBV7-2 and TRBJ2-7): GAGVSQSPSNKVTEKGKDVELRCDPISGHTALYWYRQSLGQGLEFLIYFQGNSAPDKSGLPSDRFSAERTGGSVSTLTIQRTQQEDSAVYLCASSLSGGRGYEQYFGPGTRLTVT.

This clonotype showed up just a few times. V and J are TRBV20-1 and TRBJ2-5, with 8 bases fitting TRBD1. CDR1 DFQATT and CDR2 SNEGSKA come from the germline V gene (reference sequence). The CDR3 covers 15 residues. The V and J ends lost 1 base and 3 bases, in that order; junction bases with no gene match: 7. The CDR3 loop reads CSARADRDRKETQYF. The DNA of the CDR3 is TGCAGTGCTAGAGCTGACAGGGACAGGAAAGAGACCCAGTACTTC.

This clonotype was found a few times. V is TRBV9 and J is TRBJ2-1, with TRBD2 matching over 8 bases. The CDR3 runs to 15 residues. Per germline, CDR1 SGDLS and CDR2 YYNGEE. V lost 1 base, J lost 2 bases, and 2 bases stayed unmatched. Here the CDR3 DNA reads TGTGCCAGCAGCGTAACTAGCGGAACCTACAATGAGCAGTTCTTC. This encodes CASSVTSGTYNEQFF.

This clonotype is hyperexpanded in the sample. The V gene is TRBV4-2, the J gene TRBJ2-3; a weak D match, TRBD2 (6 bases). The CDR3 covers 13 residues. Germline assignment: CDR1 LGHNA and CDR2 YNFKEQ. Between the trimmed V and J ends, which lost 4 bases and 13 bases, there was a span of 18 bases. The CDR3 DNA sequence: TGTGCCAGCAGCCCAAGATTTACTAGCATAAAGTATTTT. Amino acids: CASSPRFTSIKYF.

By share, this clonotype ranks as medium-sized (0.01 to 0.1%). This chain links TRBV12-3 or TRBV12-4 with TRBJ2-2, with D tentatively TRBD1 (6 bases). Trimming stripped 5 bases from V and 3 bases from J, with 10 bases between. The CDR3 sequence is 14 residues long. The CDR3 protein is CASSRQADTGELFF. The CDR3 nucleotides are TGTGCCAGCAGTAGACAGGCGGACACCGGGGAGCTGTTTTTT.